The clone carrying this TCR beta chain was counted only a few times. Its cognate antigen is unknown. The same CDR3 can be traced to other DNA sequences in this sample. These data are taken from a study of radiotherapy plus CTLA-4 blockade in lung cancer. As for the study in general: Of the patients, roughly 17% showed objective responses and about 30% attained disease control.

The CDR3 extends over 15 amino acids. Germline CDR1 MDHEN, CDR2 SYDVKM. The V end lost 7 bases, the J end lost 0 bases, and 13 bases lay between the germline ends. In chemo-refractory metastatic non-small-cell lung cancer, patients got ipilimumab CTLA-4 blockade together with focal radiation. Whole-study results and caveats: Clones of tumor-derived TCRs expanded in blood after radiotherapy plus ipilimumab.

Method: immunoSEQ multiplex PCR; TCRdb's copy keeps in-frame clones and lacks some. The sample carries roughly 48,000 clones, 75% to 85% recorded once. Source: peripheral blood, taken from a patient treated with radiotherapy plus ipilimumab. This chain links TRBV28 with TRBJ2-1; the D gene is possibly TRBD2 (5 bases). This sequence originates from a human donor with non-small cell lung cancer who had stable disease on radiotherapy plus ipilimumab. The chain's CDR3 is CASTPLAASYNEQFF. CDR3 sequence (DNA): TGTGCCAGCACCCCTCTAGCTGCCTCCTACAATGAGCAGTTCTTC.